The rows below give T cell receptor beta chains drawn from one sample of a study of CD8+ T cells in alopecia areata. Assay used: immunoSEQ multiplex PCR; TCRdb lists only in-frame clones, some missing. The sample shows approximately 140,000 clones, roughly 44% of them seen only once. The material sequenced was CD4+ T cells sorted from blood. The receptor source for this set is a human donor with alopecia areata. Each CDR3 is given with its conserved first and last residue. D genes are given only for firm matches. Clone size, where shown, is once, few, many, or a class for clones that have expanded.

CDR3 DNA: TGCAGCGTCGCAACAGAAAACTATGGCTACACCTTC
CDR3 protein: CSVATENYGYTF
CDR3 length: 12
J gene: TRBJ1-2
V gene: TRBV29-1
clone size: NA
D gene: NA

CDR3 DNA: TGCAGCGTCCTAAGGACGGGGATTGAGCAGTTCTTC
CDR3 protein: CSVLRTGIEQFF
CDR3 length: 12
J gene: TRBJ2-1
V gene: TRBV29-1
clone size: NA
D gene: NA

CDR3 DNA: TGCGCCAGCAGCCCGACAGGGGGCGCGGAGACCCAGTACTTC
CDR3 protein: CASSPTGGAETQYF
CDR3 length: 14
J gene: TRBJ2-5
V gene: TRBV5-1
clone size: NA
D gene: TRBD1

CDR3 DNA: TGTGCCAGCAGCTTAGCGGGGCGCCTTAGTGAGCAGTTCTTC
CDR3 protein: CASSLAGRLSEQFF
CDR3 length: 14
J gene: TRBJ2-1
V gene: TRBV7-9
clone size: NA
D gene: NA

CDR3 DNA: TGCGCCAGCAGCCCACCGGGACTAGCGGTTTACAATGAGCAGTTCTTC
CDR3 protein: CASSPPGLAVYNEQFF
CDR3 length: 16
J gene: TRBJ2-1
V gene: TRBV5-1
clone size: NA
D gene: TRBD2

CDR3 DNA: TGCGCCAGCAGCCCACCGGCCCTGGGGGGGGAGCAGTACTTC
CDR3 protein: CASSPPALGGEQYF
CDR3 length: 14
J gene: TRBJ2-7
V gene: TRBV5-1
clone size: NA
D gene: TRBD2

CDR3 DNA: TGTGCCAGCCGACTAGCGGGCCACTCCTACGAGCAGTACTTC
CDR3 protein: CASRLAGHSYEQYF
CDR3 length: 14
J gene: TRBJ2-7
V gene: TRBV2
clone size: NA
D gene: TRBD2

CDR3 DNA: TGTGCCAGCAGTACGGACAGGGCCAACACTGAAGCTTTCTTT
CDR3 protein: CASSTDRANTEAFF
CDR3 length: 14
J gene: TRBJ1-1
V gene: TRBV6-5
clone size: NA
D gene: TRBD1

CDR3 DNA: TGTGCCAGCAGCCAATTTTTGCAGGGGGCAGGAGGCTACACCTTC
CDR3 protein: CASSQFLQGAGGYTF
CDR3 length: 15
J gene: TRBJ1-2
V gene: TRBV14
clone size: NA
D gene: TRBD1

CDR3 DNA: TGTGCCAGCAGTTTCAGCGACAGGACACAGCCCCAGCATTTT
CDR3 protein: CASSFSDRTQPQHF
CDR3 length: 14
J gene: TRBJ1-5
V gene: TRBV27
clone size: NA
D gene: NA

CDR3 DNA: TGTGCCAGCAGCCAGGGGCTCGACTACGAGCAGTACTTC
CDR3 protein: CASSQGLDYEQYF
CDR3 length: 13
J gene: TRBJ2-7
V gene: TRBV5-4
clone size: NA
D gene: NA

CDR3 DNA: TGTGCCAGCAGCCTGGGGGGGGGAAGTACCTACAATGAGCAGTTCTTC
CDR3 protein: CASSLGGGSTYNEQFF
CDR3 length: 16
J gene: TRBJ2-1
V gene: TRBV5-4
clone size: few
D gene: TRBD2

CDR3 DNA: TGCAGCGTTGCAGAAAATAGCAATCAGCCCCAGCATTTT
CDR3 protein: CSVAENSNQPQHF
CDR3 length: 13
J gene: TRBJ1-5
V gene: TRBV29-1
clone size: NA
D gene: NA

CDR3 DNA: TGCAGCGTTGTCGGGAACCTGAACACTGAAGCTTTCTTT
CDR3 protein: CSVVGNLNTEAFF
CDR3 length: 13
J gene: TRBJ1-1
V gene: TRBV29-1
clone size: NA
D gene: NA

CDR3 DNA: TGTGCCAGCAGCCTGGGACCTGGAGGCTACACCTTC
CDR3 protein: CASSLGPGGYTF
CDR3 length: 12
J gene: TRBJ1-2
V gene: TRBV5-6
clone size: once
D gene: NA

CDR3 DNA: TGTGCCAGCAGTTTAGAGGGACACCCCAGCCAGCCCCAGCATTTT
CDR3 protein: CASSLEGHPSQPQHF
CDR3 length: 15
J gene: TRBJ1-5
V gene: TRBV27
clone size: NA
D gene: NA

CDR3 DNA: TGCGCCAGCACTTCCTGGGGTCGGGAAACGCAAGAGACCCAGTACTTC
CDR3 protein: CASTSWGRETQETQYF
CDR3 length: 16
J gene: TRBJ2-5
V gene: TRBV5-1
clone size: few
D gene: NA

CDR3 DNA: TGTGCCATCAGTGGGACTAGCGGGAGGAGCAATGAGCAGTTCTTC
CDR3 protein: CAISGTSGRSNEQFF
CDR3 length: 15
J gene: TRBJ2-1
V gene: TRBV10-3
clone size: few
D gene: TRBD2

CDR3 DNA: TGCGCCAGCAGCCAAGTTGTTAGCGGGAGATACGAGCAGTACTTC
CDR3 protein: CASSQVVSGRYEQYF
CDR3 length: 15
J gene: TRBJ2-7
V gene: TRBV4-1
clone size: few
D gene: TRBD2

CDR3 DNA: TGCGCCAGCAGCTTGGGCACCGGGACGGCGCACAATGAGCAGTTCTTC
CDR3 protein: CASSLGTGTAHNEQFF
CDR3 length: 16
J gene: TRBJ2-1
V gene: TRBV5-1
clone size: few
D gene: NA

CDR3 DNA: TGTGCCAGCAGCCGAACAGGGGTTCTTGGCACAGATACGCAGTATTTT
CDR3 protein: CASSRTGVLGTDTQYF
CDR3 length: 16
J gene: TRBJ2-3
V gene: TRBV4-2
clone size: few
D gene: TRBD1

CDR3 DNA: TGCGCCAGCAGCCAAGATCTGGGCGAGCAGTTCTTC
CDR3 protein: CASSQDLGEQFF
CDR3 length: 12
J gene: TRBJ2-1
V gene: TRBV4-1
clone size: NA
D gene: NA

CDR3 DNA: TGCAGCGCCGGGGACGATTCACCCCTCCACTTT
CDR3 protein: CSAGDDSPLHF
CDR3 length: 11
J gene: TRBJ1-6
V gene: TRBV29-1
clone size: NA
D gene: NA

CDR3 DNA: TGCACCCTGGACCGCAACAATGAGCAGTTCTTC
CDR3 protein: CTLDRNNEQFF
CDR3 length: 11
J gene: TRBJ2-1
V gene: TRBV20-1
clone size: NA
D gene: NA

CDR3 DNA: TGTGCCTGGAGTAGTTGGACAGTGAACACCGGGGAGCTGTTTTTT
CDR3 protein: CAWSSWTVNTGELFF
CDR3 length: 15
J gene: TRBJ2-2
V gene: TRBV30
clone size: NA
D gene: NA

CDR3 DNA: TGTGCCAGCAGTTCCGCGGGGGCAGGGGCCAACGTCCTGACTTTC
CDR3 protein: CASSSAGAGANVLTF
CDR3 length: 15
J gene: TRBJ2-6
V gene: TRBV27
clone size: NA
D gene: NA

CDR3 DNA: TGTGCCAGCGTTTCCGGGCCCCCCTACGAGCAGTACTTC
CDR3 protein: CASVSGPPYEQYF
CDR3 length: 13
J gene: TRBJ2-7
V gene: TRBV27
clone size: few
D gene: NA

CDR3 DNA: TGCAGTGCTAGACTAGCGGGGGAGCAGTTCTTC
CDR3 protein: CSARLAGEQFF
CDR3 length: 11
J gene: TRBJ2-1
V gene: TRBV20-1
clone size: NA
D gene: TRBD2

CDR3 DNA: TGCAGCGTTGGGGTGAACCAGGGCCACACTGAAGCTTTCTTT
CDR3 protein: CSVGVNQGHTEAFF
CDR3 length: 14
J gene: TRBJ1-1
V gene: TRBV29-1
clone size: NA
D gene: NA

CDR3 DNA: TGCAGCGTGGTCGGGTCTACCGTCTACGAGCAGTACTTC
CDR3 protein: CSVVGSTVYEQYF
CDR3 length: 13
J gene: TRBJ2-7
V gene: TRBV29-1
clone size: NA
D gene: NA

CDR3 DNA: TGTGCCACCTCGACAGGGGACTCAGAGACCCAGTACTTC
CDR3 protein: CATSTGDSETQYF
CDR3 length: 13
J gene: TRBJ2-5
V gene: TRBV10-3
clone size: few
D gene: TRBD1

CDR3 DNA: TGCAGTGGCGTGAACACTGAAGCTTTCTTT
CDR3 protein: CSGVNTEAFF
CDR3 length: 10
J gene: TRBJ1-1
V gene: TRBV20-1
clone size: NA
D gene: NA

CDR3 DNA: TGTGCCAGCAGCCCGACGTGGTACGAGCAGTACTTC
CDR3 protein: CASSPTWYEQYF
CDR3 length: 12
J gene: TRBJ2-7
V gene: TRBV14
clone size: NA
D gene: NA

CDR3 DNA: TGCAGCGTTGTAGGTGGACAGGGCTATGGCTACACCTTC
CDR3 protein: CSVVGGQGYGYTF
CDR3 length: 13
J gene: TRBJ1-2
V gene: TRBV29-1
clone size: NA
D gene: TRBD1

CDR3 DNA: TGTGCCAGCAGTCCACAGGGGCAAGAGACCCAGTACTTC
CDR3 protein: CASSPQGQETQYF
CDR3 length: 13
J gene: TRBJ2-5
V gene: TRBV2
clone size: NA
D gene: TRBD1

CDR3 DNA: TGCGCCAGCAGCCAGACTAGCGGGAGTTACAATGAGCAGTTCTTC
CDR3 protein: CASSQTSGSYNEQFF
CDR3 length: 15
J gene: TRBJ2-1
V gene: TRBV5-1
clone size: NA
D gene: TRBD2

CDR3 DNA: TGTGCCAGCAGCCGGACTAGCGGGAAAGAGACCCAGTACTTC
CDR3 protein: CASSRTSGKETQYF
CDR3 length: 14
J gene: TRBJ2-5
V gene: TRBV11-2
clone size: NA
D gene: TRBD2

CDR3 DNA: TGTGCCAGTAGCCTTCGGGGGGGGATCTACGAGCAGTACTTC
CDR3 protein: CASSLRGGIYEQYF
CDR3 length: 14
J gene: TRBJ2-7
V gene: TRBV19
clone size: NA
D gene: TRBD2

CDR3 DNA: TGTGCCAGCAGACGAGGGGGCTCCTACGAGCAGTACTTC
CDR3 protein: CASRRGGSYEQYF
CDR3 length: 13
J gene: TRBJ2-7
V gene: TRBV7-2
clone size: once
D gene: NA

CDR3 DNA: TGTGCCAGCAGCTTCGCAGGGCCGCGGAACATTCAGTACTTC
CDR3 protein: CASSFAGPRNIQYF
CDR3 length: 14
J gene: TRBJ2-4
V gene: TRBV5-4
clone size: NA
D gene: NA

CDR3 DNA: TGCAGCGTTGATCCCACCTGGCAGCCCCAGCATTTT
CDR3 protein: CSVDPTWQPQHF
CDR3 length: 12
J gene: TRBJ1-5
V gene: TRBV29-1
clone size: NA
D gene: NA

CDR3 DNA: TGCGCCAGCAGCCAAGGCTATGAAGCTTTCTTT
CDR3 protein: CASSQGYEAFF
CDR3 length: 11
J gene: TRBJ1-1
V gene: TRBV4-1
clone size: few
D gene: NA

CDR3 DNA: TGTGCCTGGACCGGTAAGGGACAGGGAAACACTGAAGCTTTCTTT
CDR3 protein: CAWTGKGQGNTEAFF
CDR3 length: 15
J gene: TRBJ1-1
V gene: TRBV30
clone size: NA
D gene: TRBD1

CDR3 DNA: TGTGCCAGCGGTGGTTGGAGCTCCTACAATGAGCAGTTCTTC
CDR3 protein: CASGGWSSYNEQFF
CDR3 length: 14
J gene: TRBJ2-1
V gene: TRBV2
clone size: NA
D gene: NA

CDR3 DNA: TGCAGCGTTGAGGGACTAGCATACAATGAGCAGTTCTTC
CDR3 protein: CSVEGLAYNEQFF
CDR3 length: 13
J gene: TRBJ2-1
V gene: TRBV29-1
clone size: few
D gene: TRBD2

CDR3 DNA: TGCAGCGTTAACCGAGGACAGGGGAGGGCTGAAGCTTTCTTT
CDR3 protein: CSVNRGQGRAEAFF
CDR3 length: 14
J gene: TRBJ1-1
V gene: TRBV29-1
clone size: NA
D gene: TRBD1

CDR3 DNA: TGTGCCAGCAGGGGACAGGGGGCCCTCAACACTGAAGCTTTCTTT
CDR3 protein: CASRGQGALNTEAFF
CDR3 length: 15
J gene: TRBJ1-1
V gene: TRBV28
clone size: NA
D gene: TRBD1

CDR3 DNA: TGCAGCGTTGTGGGACCGCGCTCAGGGGAGACCCAGTACTTC
CDR3 protein: CSVVGPRSGETQYF
CDR3 length: 14
J gene: TRBJ2-5
V gene: TRBV29-1
clone size: NA
D gene: NA

CDR3 DNA: TGTGCCAGCAGCTTAGGACAGGGTCCGAGGAATGAGCAGTTCTTC
CDR3 protein: CASSLGQGPRNEQFF
CDR3 length: 15
J gene: TRBJ2-1
V gene: TRBV11-2
clone size: NA
D gene: TRBD1

CDR3 DNA: TGTGCCAGTAGCTTTAGCGGGAGGGCCTACGAGCAGTACTTC
CDR3 protein: CASSFSGRAYEQYF
CDR3 length: 14
J gene: TRBJ2-7
V gene: TRBV19
clone size: few
D gene: TRBD2

CDR3 DNA: TGCAGCGTTGAAGATACTAGTATCGCGTATTTT
CDR3 protein: CSVEDTSIAYF
CDR3 length: 11
J gene: TRBJ2-3
V gene: TRBV29-1
clone size: NA
D gene: NA

CDR3 DNA: TGTGCCAGCAGTTTGTGGCAGAGCTCCTACGAGCAGTACTTC
CDR3 protein: CASSLWQSSYEQYF
CDR3 length: 14
J gene: TRBJ2-7
V gene: TRBV6-5
clone size: NA
D gene: NA